One TCR beta chain is described in this entry. No antigen is known for it. This entry belongs to a study of shared clonotypes between healthy human individuals. Study-wide context: Three CD4 naive, three CD4 memory, two CD8 naive and one CD8 memory plate were used per donor.

Study outcomes and limitations: Larger estimated richness was generally seen in naive subsets than in memory subsets. Despite large depth, sorted-subset datasets appeared incompletely sequenced.

The assay was immunoSEQ multiplex PCR, and TCRdb's table has in-frame clones only and misses some. This table has roughly 1,100,000 clones, around 74% appearing once. The sample comprised memory CD4+ T cells sorted from blood. Described subset: CD45RA-negative fraction. This TCR was recovered from a man younger than 35 in good health.

The CDR3 protein is CSAYKGSEQFF. The CDR3 bases are TGCAGTGCCTACAAGGGTAGTGAGCAGTTCTTC. V is TRBV20-1 and J is TRBJ2-1; D unclear. The CDR3 spans 11 residues. The V end was cut by 6 bases, the J end by 9 bases, with 12 bases between. Per germline, CDR1 DFQATT and CDR2 SNEGSKA (reference sequence).